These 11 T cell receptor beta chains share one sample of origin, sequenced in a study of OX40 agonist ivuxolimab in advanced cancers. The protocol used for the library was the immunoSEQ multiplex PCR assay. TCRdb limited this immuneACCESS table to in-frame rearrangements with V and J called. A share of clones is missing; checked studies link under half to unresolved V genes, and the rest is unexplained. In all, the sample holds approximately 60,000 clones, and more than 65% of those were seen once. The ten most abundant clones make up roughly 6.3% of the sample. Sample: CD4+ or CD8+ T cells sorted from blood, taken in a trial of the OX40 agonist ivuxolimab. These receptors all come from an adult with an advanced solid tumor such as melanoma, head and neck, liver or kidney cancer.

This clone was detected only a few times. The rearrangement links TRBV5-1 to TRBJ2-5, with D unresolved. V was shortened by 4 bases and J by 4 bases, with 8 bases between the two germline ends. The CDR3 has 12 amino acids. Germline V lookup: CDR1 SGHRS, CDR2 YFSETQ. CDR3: CASSEPAETQYF. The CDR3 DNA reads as TGCGCCAGCAGCGAGCCTGCAGAGACCCAGTACTTC.

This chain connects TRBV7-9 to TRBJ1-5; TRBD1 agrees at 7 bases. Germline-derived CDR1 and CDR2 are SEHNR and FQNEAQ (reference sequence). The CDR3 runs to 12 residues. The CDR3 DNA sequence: TGTGCTTCCGGGACAGAATATCAGCCCCAGCATTTT. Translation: CASGTEYQPQHF.

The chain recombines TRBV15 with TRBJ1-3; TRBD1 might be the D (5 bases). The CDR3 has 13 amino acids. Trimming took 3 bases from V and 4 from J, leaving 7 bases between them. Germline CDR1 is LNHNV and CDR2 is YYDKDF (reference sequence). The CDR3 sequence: CATSRGPGNTIYF. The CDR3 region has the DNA TGTGCCACCAGCAGGGGGCCCGGAAACACCATATATTTT.

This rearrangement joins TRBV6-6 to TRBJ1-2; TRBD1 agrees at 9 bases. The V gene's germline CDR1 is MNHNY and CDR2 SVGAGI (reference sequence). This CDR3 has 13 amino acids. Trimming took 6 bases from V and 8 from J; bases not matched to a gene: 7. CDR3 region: CASSPTGGRGYTF. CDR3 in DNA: TGTGCCAGCAGCCCAACAGGGGGCCGCGGCTACACCTTC.

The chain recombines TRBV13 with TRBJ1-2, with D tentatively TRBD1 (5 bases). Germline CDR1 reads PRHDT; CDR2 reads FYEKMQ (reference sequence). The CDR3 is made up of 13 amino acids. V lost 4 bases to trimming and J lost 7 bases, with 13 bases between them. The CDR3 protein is CASSSPGLAGYTF. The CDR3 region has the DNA TGTGCCAGCAGCTCCCCAGGGCTTGCTGGCTACACCTTC.

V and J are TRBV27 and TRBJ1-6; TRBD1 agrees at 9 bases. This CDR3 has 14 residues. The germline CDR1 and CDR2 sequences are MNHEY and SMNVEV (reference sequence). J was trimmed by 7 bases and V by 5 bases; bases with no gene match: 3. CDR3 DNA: TGTGCCAGCAGTCGGACAGGGGAGAATTCACCCCTCCACTTT. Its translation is CASSRTGENSPLHF.

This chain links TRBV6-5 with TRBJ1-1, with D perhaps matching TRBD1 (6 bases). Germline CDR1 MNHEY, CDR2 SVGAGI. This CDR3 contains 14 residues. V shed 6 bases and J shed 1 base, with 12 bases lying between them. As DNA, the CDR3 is TGTGCCAGCAGACGGACAGCCGCGAACACTGAAGCTTTCTTT. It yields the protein CASRRTAANTEAFF.

CDR3 region: CASTRGENTEAFF. Written as DNA, the CDR3 is TGTGCCAGCACCCGTGGAGAGAACACTGAAGCTTTCTTT. The chain links TRBV5-5 to TRBJ1-1; D is ambiguous. The ends were cut back, 6 bases at V and 1 base at J, with 10 bases in the middle. Germline values: CDR1 SGHKS, CDR2 YYEKEE (reference sequence). The CDR3 totals 13 residues.

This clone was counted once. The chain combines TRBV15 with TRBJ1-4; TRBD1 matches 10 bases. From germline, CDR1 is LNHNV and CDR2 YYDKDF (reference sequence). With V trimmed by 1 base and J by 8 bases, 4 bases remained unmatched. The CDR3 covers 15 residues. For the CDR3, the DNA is TGTGCCACCAGCAGAGGAGGACAGGGGGAGGAAAAACTGTTTTTT. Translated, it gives CATSRGGQGEEKLFF.

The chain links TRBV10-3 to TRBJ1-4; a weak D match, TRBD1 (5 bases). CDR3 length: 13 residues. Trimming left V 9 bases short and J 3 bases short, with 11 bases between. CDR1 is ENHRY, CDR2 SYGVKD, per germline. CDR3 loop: CAIAQGSNEKLFF. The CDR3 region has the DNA TGTGCCATTGCTCAGGGATCTAATGAAAAACTGTTTTTT.

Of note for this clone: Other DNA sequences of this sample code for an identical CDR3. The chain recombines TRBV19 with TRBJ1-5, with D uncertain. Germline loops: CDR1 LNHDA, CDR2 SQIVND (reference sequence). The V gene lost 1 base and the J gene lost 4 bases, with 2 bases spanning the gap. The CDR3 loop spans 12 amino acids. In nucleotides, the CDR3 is TGTGCCAGTAGTATAGGAAATCAGCCCCAGCATTTT. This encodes CASSIGNQPQHF.